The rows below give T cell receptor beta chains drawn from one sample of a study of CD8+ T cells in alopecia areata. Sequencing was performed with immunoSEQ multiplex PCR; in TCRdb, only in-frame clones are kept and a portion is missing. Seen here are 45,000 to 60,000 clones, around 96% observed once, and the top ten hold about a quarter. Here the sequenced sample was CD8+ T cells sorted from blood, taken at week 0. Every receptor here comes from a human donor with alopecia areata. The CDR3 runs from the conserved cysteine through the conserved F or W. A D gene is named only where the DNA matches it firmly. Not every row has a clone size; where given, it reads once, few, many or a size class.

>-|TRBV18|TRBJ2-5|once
CASSPPGDGETQYF
TGTGCCAGCTCACCTCCAGGGGACGGAGAGACCCAGTACTTC
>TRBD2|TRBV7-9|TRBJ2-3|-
CASSLPSGGADTQYF
TGTGCCAGCAGCTTACCCAGCGGGGGGGCGGATACGCAGTATTTT
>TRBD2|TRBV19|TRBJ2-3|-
CASRAGDQGTDTQYF
TGTGCCAGTAGAGCGGGGGACCAAGGCACAGATACGCAGTATTTT
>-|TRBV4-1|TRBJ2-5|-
CASSPRRYQETQYF
TGCGCCAGCAGCCCCAGACGGTACCAAGAGACCCAGTACTTC
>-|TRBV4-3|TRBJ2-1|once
CASSQESNEQFF
TGCGCCAGCAGCCAAGAAAGTAATGAGCAGTTCTTC
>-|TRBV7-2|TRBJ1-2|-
CASSLDLGPYGYTF
TGTGCCAGCAGCTTAGATCTGGGGCCGTATGGCTACACCTTC
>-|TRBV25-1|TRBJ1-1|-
CASSESGQSGTEAFF
TGTGCCAGCAGTGAATCTGGACAGAGCGGTACTGAAGCTTTCTTT
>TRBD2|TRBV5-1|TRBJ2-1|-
CASSLRGLANEQFF
TGCGCCAGCAGCTTGAGGGGACTAGCAAATGAGCAGTTCTTC
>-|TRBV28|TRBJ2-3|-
CASSLGPDTQYF
TGTGCCAGCAGTTTAGGGCCGGATACGCAGTATTTT
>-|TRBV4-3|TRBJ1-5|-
CASSQRGGSNQPQHF
TGCGCCAGCAGCCAACGAGGGGGTAGCAATCAGCCCCAGCATTTT
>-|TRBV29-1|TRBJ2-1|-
CSVGGGHTNEQFF
TGCAGCGTTGGCGGTGGACATACTAATGAGCAGTTCTTC
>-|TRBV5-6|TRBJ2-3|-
CASSLEWGPSSTDTQYF
TGTGCCAGCAGCTTGGAGTGGGGGCCCTCTAGCACAGATACGCAGTATTTT
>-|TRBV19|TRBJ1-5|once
CASSPRDTGIQPQHF
TGTGCCAGTAGTCCCCGGGACACCGGGATTCAGCCCCAGCATTTT
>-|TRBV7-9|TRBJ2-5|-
CASSDKQGWLETQYF
TGTGCCAGCAGCGATAAACAGGGATGGTTGGAGACCCAGTACTTC
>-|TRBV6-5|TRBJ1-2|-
CASSPAAVYGYTF
TGTGCCAGCAGCCCGGCGGCGGTCTATGGCTACACCTTC
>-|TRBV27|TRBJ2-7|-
CASSLSGGGTYEQYF
TGTGCCAGCAGTTTATCTGGAGGGGGTACCTACGAGCAGTACTTC
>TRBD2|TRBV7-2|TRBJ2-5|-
CASSLGTGGWETQYF
TGTGCCAGCAGCTTAGGGACCGGGGGGTGGGAGACCCAGTACTTC
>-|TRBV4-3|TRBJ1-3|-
CASSQGSLGYSGNTIYF
TGCGCCAGCAGCCAAGGAAGTTTGGGGTACTCTGGAAACACCATATATTTT
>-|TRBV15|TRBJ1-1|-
CATSIGRNTEAFF
TGTGCCACCAGCATCGGCCGGAACACTGAAGCTTTCTTT
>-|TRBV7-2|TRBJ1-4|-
CASSLMETTNEKLFF
TGTGCCAGCAGCCTTATGGAGACAACTAATGAAAAACTGTTTTTT
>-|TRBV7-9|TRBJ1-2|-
CASSLQESRYGYTF
TGTGCCAGCAGCTTACAGGAGTCTAGATATGGCTACACCTTC
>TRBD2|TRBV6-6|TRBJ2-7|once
CASSYSTGGREQYF
TGTGCCAGCAGTTACTCTACGGGGGGGAGGGAGCAGTACTTC
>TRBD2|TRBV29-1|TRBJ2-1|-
CSVERTAGGRDEQFF
TGCAGCGTTGAAAGGACTGCGGGGGGACGTGATGAGCAGTTCTTC
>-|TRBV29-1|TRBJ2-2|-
CSVEDRSGQGYAGELFF
TGCAGCGTTGAAGACCGGTCTGGTCAGGGATATGCCGGGGAGCTGTTTTTT
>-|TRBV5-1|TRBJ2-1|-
CASSLGGADEQFF
TGCGCCAGCAGCTTAGGGGGGGCTGATGAGCAGTTCTTC
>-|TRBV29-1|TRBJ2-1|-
CSLAGGVNEQFF
TGCAGCCTTGCGGGCGGCGTCAATGAGCAGTTCTTC
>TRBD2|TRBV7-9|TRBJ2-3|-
CASSAASGGRTDTQYF
TGTGCCAGCAGCGCAGCTAGCGGGGGGCGCACAGATACGCAGTATTTT
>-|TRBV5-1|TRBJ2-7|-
CASSLERGLGYEQYF
TGCGCCAGCAGCTTGGAGAGGGGCCTAGGCTACGAGCAGTACTTC
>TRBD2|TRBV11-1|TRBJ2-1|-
CASSLTSGGGDEQFF
TGTGCCAGCAGCTTAACCAGCGGGGGTGGGGATGAGCAGTTCTTC
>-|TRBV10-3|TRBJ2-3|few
CAISEKDSDTQYF
TGTGCCATCAGTGAGAAGGACTCTGATACGCAGTATTTT
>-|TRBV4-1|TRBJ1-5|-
CASSQDGGPSNQPQHF
TGCGCCAGCAGCCAAGATGGCGGCCCAAGCAATCAGCCCCAGCATTTT
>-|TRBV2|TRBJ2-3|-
CASTQGTDTQYF
TGTGCCAGCACCCAGGGTACAGATACGCAGTATTTT
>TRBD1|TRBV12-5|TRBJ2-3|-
CASGLLGQGPTDTQYF
TGTGCTAGTGGTTTGTTGGGACAGGGACCGACAGATACGCAGTATTTT
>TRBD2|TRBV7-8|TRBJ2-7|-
CASSTPERTSGAKGVREQYF
TGTGCCAGCAGCACGCCGGAACGAACTAGCGGGGCAAAGGGGGTTAGAGAGCAGTACTTC
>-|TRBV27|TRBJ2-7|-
CASSQGLYSYEQYF
TGTGCCAGCAGCCAGGGTCTATACTCCTACGAGCAGTACTTC
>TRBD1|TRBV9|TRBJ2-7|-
CASSGRTGNEQYF
TGTGCCAGCAGCGGGAGGACAGGGAACGAGCAGTACTTC
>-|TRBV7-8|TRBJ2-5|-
CASSLAIETQYF
TGTGCCAGCAGCTTAGCGATTGAGACCCAGTACTTC
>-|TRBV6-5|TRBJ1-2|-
CASSYGGYGYTF
TGTGCCAGCAGTTACGGGGGCTATGGCTACACCTTC
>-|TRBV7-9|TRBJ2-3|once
CASSLPRTDTQYF
TGTGCCAGCAGCTTACCCCGGACGGATACGCAGTATTTT
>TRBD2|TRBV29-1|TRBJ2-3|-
CSVEVAGVDTQYF
TGCAGCGTTGAAGTGGCGGGGGTTGATACGCAGTATTTT
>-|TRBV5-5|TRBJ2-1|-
CASSLADFNEQFF
TGTGCCAGCAGCTTGGCCGATTTCAATGAGCAGTTCTTC
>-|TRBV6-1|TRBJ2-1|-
CASSEGVEEGEQFF
TGTGCCAGCAGTGAAGGGGTAGAGGAGGGAGAGCAGTTCTTC
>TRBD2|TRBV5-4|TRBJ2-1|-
CASSPPRSGGPVSSYNEQFF
TGTGCCAGCAGCCCCCCGAGGAGCGGGGGGCCTGTTAGCTCCTACAATGAGCAGTTCTTC
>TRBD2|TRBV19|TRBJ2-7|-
CASSSGGRAYEQYF
TGTGCCAGTAGTAGCGGGGGACGGGCCTACGAGCAGTACTTC
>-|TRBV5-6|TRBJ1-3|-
CASSLGIGNTIYF
TGTGCCAGCAGCTTGGGAATAGGAAACACCATATATTTT
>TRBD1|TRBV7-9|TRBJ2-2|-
CASSPPTGANTGELFF
TGTGCCAGCAGCCCCCCGACAGGGGCGAACACCGGGGAGCTGTTTTTT
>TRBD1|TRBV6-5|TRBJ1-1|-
CASIYLDRGRTEAFF
TGTGCCAGCATTTACTTGGACAGGGGGCGCACTGAAGCTTTCTTT
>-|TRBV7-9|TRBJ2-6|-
CASSLIPSGANVLTF
TGTGCCAGCAGCTTGATCCCTTCTGGGGCCAACGTCCTGACTTTC
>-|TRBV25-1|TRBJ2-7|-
CASSEVANEQYF
TGTGCCAGCAGTGAAGTGGCCAACGAGCAGTACTTC
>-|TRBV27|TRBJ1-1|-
CASSLGGGRTEAFF
TGTGCCAGCAGTTTAGGTGGGGGGAGGACTGAAGCTTTCTTT
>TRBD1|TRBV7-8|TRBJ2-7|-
CASSTRDRWGEQYF
TGTGCCAGCAGCACCCGGGACAGGTGGGGCGAGCAGTACTTC
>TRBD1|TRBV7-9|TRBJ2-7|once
CASSPRDRKGPYEQYF
TGTGCCAGCAGCCCTAGGGACAGGAAAGGCCCCTACGAGCAGTACTTC
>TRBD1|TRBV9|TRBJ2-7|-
CASSVSGTGYLSYEQYF
TGTGCCAGCAGCGTTTCCGGGACAGGGTACCTCTCCTACGAGCAGTACTTC
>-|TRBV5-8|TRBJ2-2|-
CASSLTSSNTGELFF
TGTGCCAGCAGCCTGACCTCCTCGAACACCGGGGAGCTGTTTTTT
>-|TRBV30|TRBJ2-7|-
CAWSWGRGEQYF
TGTGCCTGGAGCTGGGGAAGAGGCGAGCAGTACTTC
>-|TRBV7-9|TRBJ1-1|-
CASSLVRGWPEAFF
TGTGCCAGCAGCTTAGTTCGGGGGTGGCCTGAAGCTTTCTTT
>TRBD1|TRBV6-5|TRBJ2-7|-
CASSPGTGSSYEQYF
TGTGCCAGCAGTCCCGGGACAGGGAGCTCCTACGAGCAGTACTTC